The 8 T cell receptor beta chains given below trace back to one sample, sequenced in a study of blood T cell repertoires in COVID-19. Produced via immunoSEQ multiplex PCR; TCRdb's table is partial and in-frame only. The top ten clones hold around 2.5% of a sample with about 230,000 clones, roughly 80% of them seen once. Material for sequencing was peripheral blood. Receptor source: a woman aged 70-85 years with active or convalescent COVID-19.

The chain employs TRBV3-1 (or the pseudogene TRBV3-2) and TRBJ2-1; 7 bases line up with TRBD1. The trim removed 0 bases at V and 3 bases at J, leaving 2 bases unmatched. The CDR3 length is 15 residues. Germline-derived CDR1 and CDR2 are LGHDT and YNNKEL (reference sequence). The CDR3: CASSQEGGHYNEQFF. The CDR3 DNA follows: TGTGCCAGCAGCCAAGAAGGGGGCCACTACAATGAGCAGTTCTTC.

The rearrangement links TRBV11-3 to TRBJ2-7, with 7 bases identical to TRBD1. Germline V gene data show CDR1 as SGHNT and CDR2 as YENEEA. This CDR3 spans 15 amino acids. V shed 1 base and J 1 base; nucleotides not matched to a gene: 4. CDR3 in amino acids: CASSLGGDRSYEQYF. Here the CDR3 DNA reads TGTGCCAGCAGCTTAGGAGGGGACAGATCCTACGAGCAGTACTTC. Full variable domain (remainder filled in from reference TRBV11-3 and TRBJ2-7): EAGVVQSPRYKIIEKKQPVAFWCNPISGHNTLYWYLQNLGQGPELLIRYENEEAVDDSQLPKDRFSAERLKGVDSTLKIQPAELGDSAVYLCASSLGGDRSYEQYFGPGTRLTVT.

A single count supports this clone. This chain joins TRBV29-1 and TRBJ1-4, with 8 bases that match TRBD1. This CDR3 has 13 residues. In germline, CDR1 is SQVTM, CDR2 ANQGSEA. V lost 7 bases to trimming and J lost 8 bases; unmatched junction nucleotides: 9. The chain's CDR3 is CSGATGGYEKLFF. In DNA form, the CDR3 reads TGCAGCGGGGCAACAGGGGGATACGAAAAACTGTTTTTT.

The genes are TRBV25-1 and TRBJ2-2; a possible D gene is TRBD1 (5 bases). The CDR3 is 14 residues long. Trimming stripped 8 bases from V and 4 bases from J, with 14 bases between. CDR1 is MGHDK and CDR2 is SYGVNS in the germline V gene. The CDR3: CASRPGLSTGELFF. The CDR3 nucleotides are TGTGCCAGCCGCCCAGGGCTTAGCACCGGGGAGCTGTTTTTT. The whole variable domain, remainder taken from reference TRBV25-1 and TRBJ2-2, is EADIYQTPRYLVIGTGKKITLECSQTMGHDKMYWYQQDPGMELHLIHYSYGVNSTEKGDLSSESTVSRIRTEHFPLTLESARPSHTSQYLCASRPGLSTGELFFGEGSRLTVL.

The chain uses TRBV2 and TRBJ1-2, with a tentative D call TRBD1 (6 bases). This CDR3 is 16 amino acids long. V was shortened by 5 bases and J by 4 bases, with 20 bases between the two germline ends. Per germline, CDR1 SNHLY and CDR2 FYNNEI. The CDR3 DNA follows: TGTGCCAGCAGTTCATGGGGGGGCCCTCTTAGCTATGGCTACACCTTC. This sequence encodes CASSSWGGPLSYGYTF.

The chain combines TRBV6-5 with TRBJ2-4; 9 nucleotides match TRBD1. CDR3 length equals 15 residues. J lost 6 bases, V lost 0 bases, and 3 bases had no gene match. The germline V gene has CDR1 MNHEY and CDR2 SVGAGI. CDR3 region: CASSYSGQGGNIQYF. The DNA for the CDR3 is TGTGCCAGCAGTTACTCGGGACAGGGTGGAAACATTCAGTACTTC.

The chain is built from TRBV19 and TRBJ1-5; weak D call: TRBD1 (5 bases). Trimming removed 4 bases from V and 5 bases from J, with 12 bases in between. Per the germline V gene, CDR1 is LNHDA and CDR2 is SQIVND (reference sequence). The CDR3 totals 14 residues. The CDR3: CASSTQGNYQPQHF. CDR3 in DNA: TGTGCCAGTAGTACCCAGGGTAACTATCAGCCCCAGCATTTT.

The rearrangement links TRBV3-1 (or the pseudogene TRBV3-2) to TRBJ1-3; 9 bases are a match to TRBD1. In germline, CDR1 is LGHDT, CDR2 YNNKEL (reference sequence). The CDR3 loop spans 18 amino acids. With V trimmed by 4 bases and J by 1 base, 11 bases remained unmatched. CDR3 sequence reads: CASSLPTGTGLSGNTIYF. CDR3 DNA: TGTGCCAGCAGCCTACCAACCGGGACAGGGCTGTCTGGAAACACCATATATTTT.